A selection of T cell receptor beta chains follows, all from one sample in a study of T cell changes during pregnancy in multiple sclerosis. TCRdb's copy holds only in-frame clones and misses some; the assay was immunoSEQ multiplex PCR. This sample has about 120,000 clones, with approximately 94% found just once. The specimen comprised peripheral blood, sampled before pregnancy. The receptors stem from a female donor with multiple sclerosis, enrolled in a pregnancy study. Each CDR3 is given with its conserved first and last residue.

CASRQPGLRYGYTF TRBV6-5
CASSKGGGKGKHSGNTIYF TRBV21-1
CASSMTGGGNTIYF TRBV6-1
CASSFVRDSGANVLTF TRBV7-9
CASSQGRAGRGIQPQHF TRBV4-1
CARSRTGQEQYF TRBV5-5
CSVERGGAVGELFF TRBV29-1
CSVEDRAAGGEKLFF TRBV29-1
CATTKGQGAGQPQHF TRBV19
CASSFNSGRELQFF TRBV5-6
CASSPLSGPTSEKLFF TRBV28
CASSLTGGEYEAFF TRBV5-1
CAISESWTQETQYF TRBV10-3
CASSFGQYYEQYF TRBV5-1
CASSVAGNTGELFF TRBV9
CASSLGGSGGNTIYF TRBV5-1
CASSLELAGVKNIQYF TRBV5-1
CASCPGTVNEKLFF TRBV19
CASSFRGGSYEQYF TRBV27
CASSFSIPGTAYGYTF TRBV28
CASKALREGAVPRLGTQYF TRBV28